This note documents a single T cell receptor beta chain sequence. Its matching antigen is unknown. The data originate from a study of cytomegalovirus exposure and HLA in healthy donors. Study outcomes and limitations: Many donors carried some public TCRs, although rarity characterized most TCR sequences.

Assay: immunoSEQ multiplex PCR; the TCRdb copy retains only in-frame clones and omits some. This sample has 150,000 to 200,000 clones, with approximately 86% found just once. The specimen was PBMCs. The TCR originated in a woman under 30 in good health and CMV-seronegative.

The CDR3 DNA sequence: TGTGCCACCCGGGACAGGGCAAGCAGAATCTCCTATAATTCACCCCTCCACTTT. Protein sequence: CATRDRASRISYNSPLHF. V usage is TRBV19 and J usage is TRBJ1-6, with 9 bases lining up with TRBD1. Germline-derived CDR1 and CDR2 are LNHDA and SQIVND (reference sequence). CDR3 length: 18 amino acids. With V trimmed by 10 bases and J by 0 bases, 13 bases remained unmatched.